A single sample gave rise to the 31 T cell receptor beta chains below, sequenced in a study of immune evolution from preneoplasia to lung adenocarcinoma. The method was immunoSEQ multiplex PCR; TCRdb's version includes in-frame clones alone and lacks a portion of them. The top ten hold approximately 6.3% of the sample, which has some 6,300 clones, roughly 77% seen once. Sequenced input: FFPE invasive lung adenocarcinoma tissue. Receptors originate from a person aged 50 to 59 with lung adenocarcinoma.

CDR3 region: CAISEERYTEAFF. Here the CDR3 DNA reads TGTGCCATCAGTGAGGAAAGATACACTGAAGCTTTCTTT. The chain is built from TRBV10-3 and TRBJ1-1; D is undetermined. Germline CDR1 is ENHRY and CDR2 is SYGVKD. The ends were cut back, 2 bases at V and 3 bases at J, with 7 bases in the middle. The length of the CDR3 is 13 residues.

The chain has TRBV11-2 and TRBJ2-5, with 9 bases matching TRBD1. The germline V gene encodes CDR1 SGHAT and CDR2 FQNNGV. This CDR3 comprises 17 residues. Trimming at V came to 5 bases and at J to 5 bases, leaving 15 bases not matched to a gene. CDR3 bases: TGTGCCAGCAGCCCACCGGGACAGGGAGTTGGGAGGGAGACCCAGTACTTC. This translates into CASSPPGQGVGRETQYF.

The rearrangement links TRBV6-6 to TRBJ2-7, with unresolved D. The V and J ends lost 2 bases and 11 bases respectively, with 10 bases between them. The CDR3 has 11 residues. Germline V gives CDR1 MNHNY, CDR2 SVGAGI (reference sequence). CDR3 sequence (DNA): TGTGCCAGCAGTTACCTCGGATCCAAGTACTTC. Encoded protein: CASSYLGSKYF.

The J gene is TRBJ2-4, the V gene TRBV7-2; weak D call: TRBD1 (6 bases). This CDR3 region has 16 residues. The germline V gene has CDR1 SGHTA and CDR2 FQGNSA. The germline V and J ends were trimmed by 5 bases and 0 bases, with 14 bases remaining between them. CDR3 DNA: TGTGCCAGCAGCCTGACGACAGGTCTAGCCAAAAACATTCAGTACTTC. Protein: CASSLTTGLAKNIQYF. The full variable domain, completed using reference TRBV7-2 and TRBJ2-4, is GAGVSQSPSNKVTEKGKDVELRCDPISGHTALYWYRQSLGQGLEFLIYFQGNSAPDKSGLPSDRFSAERTGGSVSTLTIQRTQQEDSAVYLCASSLTTGLAKNIQYFGAGTRLSVL.

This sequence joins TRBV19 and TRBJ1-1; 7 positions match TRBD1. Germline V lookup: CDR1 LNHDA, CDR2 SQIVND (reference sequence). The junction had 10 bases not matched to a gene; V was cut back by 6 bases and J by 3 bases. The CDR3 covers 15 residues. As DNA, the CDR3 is TGTGCCAGTAGAAAGGGGGCCCTAATCGACACTGAAGCTTTCTTT. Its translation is CASRKGALIDTEAFF.

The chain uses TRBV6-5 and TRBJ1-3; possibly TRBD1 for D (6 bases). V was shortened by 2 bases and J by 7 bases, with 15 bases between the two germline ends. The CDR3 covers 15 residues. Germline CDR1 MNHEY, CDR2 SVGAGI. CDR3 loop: CASSYRAGALNTIYF. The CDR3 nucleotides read TGTGCCAGCAGTTACAGGGCGGGGGCCCTCAACACCATATATTTT.

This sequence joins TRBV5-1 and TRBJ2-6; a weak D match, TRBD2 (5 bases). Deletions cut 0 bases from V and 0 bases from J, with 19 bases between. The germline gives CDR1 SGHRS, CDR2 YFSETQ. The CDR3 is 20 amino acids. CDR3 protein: CASSLVPPASGSSGANVLTF. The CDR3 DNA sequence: TGCGCCAGCAGCTTGGTACCCCCTGCCAGCGGATCCTCTGGGGCCAACGTCCTGACTTTC.

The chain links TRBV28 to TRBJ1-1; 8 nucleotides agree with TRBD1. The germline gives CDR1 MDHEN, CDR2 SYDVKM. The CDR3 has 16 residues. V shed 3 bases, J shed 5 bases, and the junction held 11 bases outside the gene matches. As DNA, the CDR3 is TGTGCCAGCAGTTTCCGACAGGGGCCCCTGTTGACTGAAGCTTTCTTT. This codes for CASSFRQGPLLTEAFF.

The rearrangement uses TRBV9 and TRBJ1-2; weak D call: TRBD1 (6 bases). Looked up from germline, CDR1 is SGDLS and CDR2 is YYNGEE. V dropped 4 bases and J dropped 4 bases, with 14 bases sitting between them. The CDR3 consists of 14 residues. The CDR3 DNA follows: TGTGCCAGCAGCCCCCGGACAGAACTCTATGGCTACACCTTC. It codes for CASSPRTELYGYTF.

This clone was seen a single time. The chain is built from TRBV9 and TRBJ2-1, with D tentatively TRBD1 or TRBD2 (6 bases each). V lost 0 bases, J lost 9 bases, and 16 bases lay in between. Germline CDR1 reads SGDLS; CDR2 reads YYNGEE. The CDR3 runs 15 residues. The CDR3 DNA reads TGTGCCAGCAGCGTAGAGTGGGGGGCTAGCACTGAGCAGTTCTTC. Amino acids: CASSVEWGASTEQFF.

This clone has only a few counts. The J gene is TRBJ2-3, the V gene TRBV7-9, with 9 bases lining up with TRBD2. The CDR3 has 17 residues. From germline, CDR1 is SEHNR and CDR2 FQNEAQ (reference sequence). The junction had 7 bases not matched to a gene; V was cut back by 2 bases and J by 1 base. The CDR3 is CASSLWREGRGTDTQYF. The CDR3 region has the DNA TGTGCCAGCAGCTTATGGCGGGAGGGCCGGGGCACAGATACGCAGTATTTT.

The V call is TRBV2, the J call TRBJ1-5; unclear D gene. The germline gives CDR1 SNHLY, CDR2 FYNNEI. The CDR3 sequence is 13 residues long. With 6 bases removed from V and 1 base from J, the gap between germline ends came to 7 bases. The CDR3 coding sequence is TGTGCCAGCAGGCGGGAAAGCAATCAGCCCCAGCATTTT. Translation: CASRRESNQPQHF.

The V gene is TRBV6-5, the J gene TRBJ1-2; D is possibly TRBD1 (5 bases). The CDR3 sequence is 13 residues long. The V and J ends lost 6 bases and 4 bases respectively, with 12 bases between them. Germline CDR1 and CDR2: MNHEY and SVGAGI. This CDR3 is CASRSGTIYGYTF. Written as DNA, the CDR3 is TGTGCCAGCAGATCCGGGACTATCTATGGCTACACCTTC.

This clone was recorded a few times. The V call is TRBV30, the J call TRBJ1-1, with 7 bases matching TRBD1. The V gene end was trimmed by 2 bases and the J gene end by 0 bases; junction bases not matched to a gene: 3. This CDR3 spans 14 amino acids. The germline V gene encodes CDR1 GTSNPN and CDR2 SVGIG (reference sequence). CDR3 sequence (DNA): TGTGCCTGGAGTATAGGGGGCGTGAACACTGAAGCTTTCTTT. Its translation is CAWSIGGVNTEAFF.

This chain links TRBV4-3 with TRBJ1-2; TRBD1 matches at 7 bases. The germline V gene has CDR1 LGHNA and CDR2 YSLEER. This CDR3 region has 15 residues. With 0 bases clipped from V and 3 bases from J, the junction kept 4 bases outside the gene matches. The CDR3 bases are TGCGCCAGCAGCCAAGATTGGGGGACAGACTATGGCTACACCTTC. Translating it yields CASSQDWGTDYGYTF.

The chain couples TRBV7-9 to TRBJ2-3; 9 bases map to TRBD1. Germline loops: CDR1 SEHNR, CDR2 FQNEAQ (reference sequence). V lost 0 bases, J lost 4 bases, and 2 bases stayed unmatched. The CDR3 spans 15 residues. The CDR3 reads CASSLARQGADTQYF. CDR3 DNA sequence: TGTGCCAGCAGCTTAGCACGACAGGGGGCAGATACGCAGTATTTT.

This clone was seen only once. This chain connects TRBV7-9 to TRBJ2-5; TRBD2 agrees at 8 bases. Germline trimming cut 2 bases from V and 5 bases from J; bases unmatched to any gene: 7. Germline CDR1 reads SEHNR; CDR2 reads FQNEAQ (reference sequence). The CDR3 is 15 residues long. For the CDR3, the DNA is TGTGCCAGCAGCTTAAGTATTAGCGGGACTGAGACCCAGTACTTC. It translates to CASSLSISGTETQYF.

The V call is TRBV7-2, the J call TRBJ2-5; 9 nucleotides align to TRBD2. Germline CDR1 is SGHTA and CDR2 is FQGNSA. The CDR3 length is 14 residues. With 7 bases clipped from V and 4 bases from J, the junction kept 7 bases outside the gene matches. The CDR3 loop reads CASTGSGSGETQYF. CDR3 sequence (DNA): TGTGCCAGCACAGGTAGCGGGAGCGGAGAGACCCAGTACTTC.

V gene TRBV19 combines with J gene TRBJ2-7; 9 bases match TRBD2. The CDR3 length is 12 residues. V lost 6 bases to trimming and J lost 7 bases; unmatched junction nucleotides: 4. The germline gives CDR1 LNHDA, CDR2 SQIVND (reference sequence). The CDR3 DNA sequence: TGTGCCAGTAGGCGGGAGGGAGGAGAGCAGTACTTC. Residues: CASRREGGEQYF.

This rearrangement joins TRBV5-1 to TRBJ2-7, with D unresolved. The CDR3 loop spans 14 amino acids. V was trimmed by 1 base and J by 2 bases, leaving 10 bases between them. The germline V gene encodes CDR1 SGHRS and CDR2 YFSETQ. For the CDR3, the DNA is TGCGCCAGCAGCTTGATGGATCTCACCTACGAGCAGTACTTC. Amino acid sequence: CASSLMDLTYEQYF.

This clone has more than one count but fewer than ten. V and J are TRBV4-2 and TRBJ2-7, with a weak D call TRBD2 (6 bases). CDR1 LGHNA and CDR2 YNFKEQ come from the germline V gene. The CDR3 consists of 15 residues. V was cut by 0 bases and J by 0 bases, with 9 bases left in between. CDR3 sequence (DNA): TGTGCCAGCAGCCAAGATGGCGGGGTCTCCTACGAGCAGTACTTC. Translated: CASSQDGGVSYEQYF.

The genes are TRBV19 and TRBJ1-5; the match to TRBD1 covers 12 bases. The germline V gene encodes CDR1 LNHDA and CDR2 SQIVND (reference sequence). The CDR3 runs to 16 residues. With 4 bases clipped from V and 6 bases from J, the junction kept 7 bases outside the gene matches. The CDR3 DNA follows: TGTGCCAGTAGTAGAATGGGACAGGGGGCAGGTCAGCCCCAGCATTTT. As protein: CASSRMGQGAGQPQHF.

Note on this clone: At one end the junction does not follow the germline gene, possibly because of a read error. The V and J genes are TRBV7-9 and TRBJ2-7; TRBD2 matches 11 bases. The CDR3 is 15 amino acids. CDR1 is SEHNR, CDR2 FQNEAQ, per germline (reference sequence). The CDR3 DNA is TGTGCCAGCACCTTAGCGGGAGGGTCGACCTACGAGCAGTACTTC. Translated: CASTLAGGSTYEQYF.

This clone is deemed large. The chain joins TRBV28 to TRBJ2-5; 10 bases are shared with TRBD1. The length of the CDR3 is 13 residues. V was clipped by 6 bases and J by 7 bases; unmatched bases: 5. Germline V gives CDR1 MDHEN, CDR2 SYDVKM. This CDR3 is CASRGTGVGTQYF. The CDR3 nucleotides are TGTGCCAGCAGGGGGACAGGGGTAGGGACCCAGTACTTC.

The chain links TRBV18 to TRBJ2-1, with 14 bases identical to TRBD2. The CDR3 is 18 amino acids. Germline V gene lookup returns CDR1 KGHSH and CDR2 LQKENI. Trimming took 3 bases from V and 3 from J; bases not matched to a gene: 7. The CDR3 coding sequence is TGTGCCAGCTCACCCGGACTAGCGGGAGGACTTGGCTACAATGAGCAGTTCTTC. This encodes CASSPGLAGGLGYNEQFF.

CDR3 sequence: CASAGTDEKLFF. The CDR3 bases are TGTGCCAGTGCCGGGACGGACGAAAAACTGTTTTTT. The chain carries TRBV18 and TRBJ1-4; TRBD1 is a possible D gene (5 bases). Trimming cost V 9 bases and J 8 bases, with 13 bases left between them. There are 12 residues in the CDR3. Per germline, CDR1 KGHSH and CDR2 LQKENI.

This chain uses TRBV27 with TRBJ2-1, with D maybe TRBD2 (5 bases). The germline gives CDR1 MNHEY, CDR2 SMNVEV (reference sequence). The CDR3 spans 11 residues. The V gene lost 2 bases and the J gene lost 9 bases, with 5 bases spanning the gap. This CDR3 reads CASSLRGEQFF. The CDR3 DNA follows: TGTGCCAGCAGTTTACGGGGTGAGCAGTTCTTC.

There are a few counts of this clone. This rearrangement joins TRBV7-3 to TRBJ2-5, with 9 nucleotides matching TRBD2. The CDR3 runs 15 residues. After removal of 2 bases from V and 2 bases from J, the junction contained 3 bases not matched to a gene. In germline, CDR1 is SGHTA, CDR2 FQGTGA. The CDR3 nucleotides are TGTGCCAGCAGCTTATTTAGCGGGAGTCAAGAGACCCAGTACTTC. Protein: CASSLFSGSQETQYF.

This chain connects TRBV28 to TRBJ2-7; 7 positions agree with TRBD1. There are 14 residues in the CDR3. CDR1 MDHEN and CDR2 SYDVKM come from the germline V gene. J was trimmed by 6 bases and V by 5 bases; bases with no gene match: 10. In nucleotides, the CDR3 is TGTGCCAGCAGTCAGACGGGGACAGTCATCGAGCAGTACTTC. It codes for CASSQTGTVIEQYF.

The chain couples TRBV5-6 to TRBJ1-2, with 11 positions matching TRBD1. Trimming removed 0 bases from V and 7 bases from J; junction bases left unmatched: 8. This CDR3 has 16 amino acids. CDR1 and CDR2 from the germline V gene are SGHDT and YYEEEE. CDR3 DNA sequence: TGTGCCAGCAGCTTGGCTTTTGGACAGGGGGCATCTGGCTACACCTTC. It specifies CASSLAFGQGASGYTF. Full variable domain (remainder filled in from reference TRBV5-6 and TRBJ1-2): DAGVTQSPTHLIKTRGQQVTLRCSPKSGHDTVSWYQQALGQGPQFIFQYYEEEERQRGNFPDRFSGHQFPNYSSELNVNALLLGDSALYLCASSLAFGQGASGYTFGSGTRLTVV.

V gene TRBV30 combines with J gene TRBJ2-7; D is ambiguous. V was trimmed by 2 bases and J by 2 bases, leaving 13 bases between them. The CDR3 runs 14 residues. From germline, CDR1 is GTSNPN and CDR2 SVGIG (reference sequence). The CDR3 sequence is CAWSPRTVTYEQYF. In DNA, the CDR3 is TGTGCCTGGAGTCCTCGGACGGTCACCTACGAGCAGTACTTC.